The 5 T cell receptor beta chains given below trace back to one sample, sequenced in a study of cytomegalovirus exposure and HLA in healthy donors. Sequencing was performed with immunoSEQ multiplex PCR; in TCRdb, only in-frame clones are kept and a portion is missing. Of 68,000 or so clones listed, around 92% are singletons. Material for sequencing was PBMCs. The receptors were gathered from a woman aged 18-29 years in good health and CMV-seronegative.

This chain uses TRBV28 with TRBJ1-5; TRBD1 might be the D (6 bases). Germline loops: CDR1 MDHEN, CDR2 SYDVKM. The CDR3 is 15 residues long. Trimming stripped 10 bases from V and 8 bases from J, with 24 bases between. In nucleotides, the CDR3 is TGTGCCATCACGCACAGGGTAGGGGAGTCGGAGCCCCAGCATTTT. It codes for CAITHRVGESEPQHF.

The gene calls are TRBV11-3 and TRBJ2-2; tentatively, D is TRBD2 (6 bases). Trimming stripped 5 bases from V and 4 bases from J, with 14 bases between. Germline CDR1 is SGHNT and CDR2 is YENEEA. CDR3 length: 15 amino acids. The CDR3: CASSNRGTATGELFF. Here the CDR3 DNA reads TGTGCCAGCAGCAACCGGGGGACGGCCACCGGGGAGCTGTTTTTT.

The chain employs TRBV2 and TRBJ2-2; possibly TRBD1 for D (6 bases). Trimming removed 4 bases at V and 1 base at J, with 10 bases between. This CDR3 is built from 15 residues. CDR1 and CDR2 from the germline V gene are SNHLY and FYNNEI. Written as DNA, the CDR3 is TGTGCCAGCAGTGTTACAGGGATGAACACCGGGGAGCTGTTTTTT. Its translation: CASSVTGMNTGELFF.

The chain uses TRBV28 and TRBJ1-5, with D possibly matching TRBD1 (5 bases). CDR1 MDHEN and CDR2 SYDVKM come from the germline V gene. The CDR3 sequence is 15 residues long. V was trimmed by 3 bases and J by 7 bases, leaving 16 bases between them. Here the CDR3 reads CASSFPSGHGQPQHF. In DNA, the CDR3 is TGTGCCAGCAGTTTTCCGTCAGGACACGGGCAGCCCCAGCATTTT.

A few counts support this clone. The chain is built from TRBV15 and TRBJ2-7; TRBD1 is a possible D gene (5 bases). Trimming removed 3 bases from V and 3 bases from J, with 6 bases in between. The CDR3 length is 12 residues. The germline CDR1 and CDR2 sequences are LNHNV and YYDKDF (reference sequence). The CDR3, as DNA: TGTGCCACCAGCAGCGACAGCTACGAGCAGTACTTC. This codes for CATSSDSYEQYF. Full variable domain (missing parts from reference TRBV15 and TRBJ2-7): DAMVIQNPRYQVTQFGKPVTLSCSQTLNHNVMYWYQQKSSQAPKLLFHYYDKDFNNEADTPDNFQSRRPNTSFCFLDIRSPGLGDTAMYLCATSSDSYEQYFGPGTRLTVT.